These T cell receptor beta chains were read from a single sample in a study of a mutant IDH1 vaccine in newly diagnosed glioma. The method was immunoSEQ multiplex PCR; TCRdb's version includes in-frame clones alone and lacks a portion of them. This sample yields about 88,000 clones, of which over 75% are seen a single time; about 5.3% belongs to the top ten. Source: PBMCs, taken from a glioma patient treated with radiotherapy, temozolomide or both. The receptors derive from a man aged 40-50 years with glioma. Some clones in this sample may be carry-over from other donors' samples. The CDR3 runs from the conserved cysteine through the conserved F or W. A D gene is named only where the DNA matches it firmly. A row's size may be missing; if present it is once, few, many or a size class.

abundance: -
v_gene: TRBV5-1
j_gene: TRBJ1-3
d_gene: -
CDR3nt: TGCGCCAGCAGCTTGGGTAACGTTCCAGGGCACTCTGGAAACACCATATATTTT
CDR3aa: CASSLGNVPGHSGNTIYF

abundance: -
v_gene: TRBV5-1
j_gene: TRBJ1-1
d_gene: -
CDR3nt: TGCGCCAGCAGCTTGGAGATAGGGACGGAAGCTTTCTTT
CDR3aa: CASSLEIGTEAFF

abundance: -
v_gene: TRBV4-1
j_gene: TRBJ1-4
d_gene: -
CDR3nt: TGCGCCAGCAGACCGACAGGAACCCAAACTAATGAAAAACTGTTTTTT
CDR3aa: CASRPTGTQTNEKLFF

abundance: -
v_gene: TRBV6-5
j_gene: TRBJ2-3
d_gene: TRBD2
CDR3nt: TGTGCCAGCAGACCGGGACTAGCGTCGGATACGCAGTATTTT
CDR3aa: CASRPGLASDTQYF

abundance: -
v_gene: TRBV30
j_gene: TRBJ2-7
d_gene: TRBD2
CDR3nt: TGTGCCTGGAGTGACACTAGCGGGGGGTACGAGCAGTACTTC
CDR3aa: CAWSDTSGGYEQYF

abundance: once
v_gene: TRBV5-1
j_gene: TRBJ2-7
d_gene: -
CDR3nt: TGCGCCAGCAGCTTGGAAGGACGGAGCACCTACGAGCAGTACTTC
CDR3aa: CASSLEGRSTYEQYF

abundance: -
v_gene: TRBV5-1
j_gene: TRBJ2-1
d_gene: TRBD1
CDR3nt: TGCGCCAGCAGCGGACGACAGGGGGTCGGTAATGAGCAGTTCTTC
CDR3aa: CASSGRQGVGNEQFF

abundance: -
v_gene: TRBV4-1
j_gene: TRBJ2-7
d_gene: TRBD1
CDR3nt: TGCGCCAGCAGCCGCGGACAGGGGCCCTCCTACGAGCAGTACTTC
CDR3aa: CASSRGQGPSYEQYF

abundance: few
v_gene: TRBV4-1
j_gene: TRBJ1-4
d_gene: -
CDR3nt: TGCGCCAGCAGCCGTGTATCGGGGGATGAAAAACTGTTTTTT
CDR3aa: CASSRVSGDEKLFF

abundance: -
v_gene: TRBV4-1
j_gene: TRBJ1-1
d_gene: -
CDR3nt: TGCGCCAGCAGCCAAGAAGGGCCAGCATACACTGAAGCTTTCTTT
CDR3aa: CASSQEGPAYTEAFF

abundance: -
v_gene: TRBV2
j_gene: TRBJ1-6
d_gene: -
CDR3nt: TGTGCCAGTGGGGTTGCACCCCTCCACTTT
CDR3aa: CASGVAPLHF

abundance: many
v_gene: TRBV7-2
j_gene: TRBJ1-1
d_gene: -
CDR3nt: TGTGCCAGCAGATCCTGGGGAACTGAAGCTTTCTTT
CDR3aa: CASRSWGTEAFF

abundance: -
v_gene: TRBV29-1
j_gene: TRBJ2-7
d_gene: -
CDR3nt: TGCAGCGCGGTGGGGGGGGGCCTATACGAGCAGTACTTC
CDR3aa: CSAVGGGLYEQYF

abundance: few
v_gene: TRBV9
j_gene: TRBJ1-2
d_gene: TRBD1
CDR3nt: TGTGCCAGCAGCGTAGGGACAGGCGGCTATGGCTACACCTTC
CDR3aa: CASSVGTGGYGYTF

abundance: -
v_gene: TRBV5-8
j_gene: TRBJ2-3
d_gene: -
CDR3nt: TGTGCCAGCAGTTGGGGAGCAGGAAGCACAGATACGCAGTATTTT
CDR3aa: CASSWGAGSTDTQYF

abundance: -
v_gene: TRBV9
j_gene: TRBJ2-7
d_gene: -
CDR3nt: TGTGCCAGCAGCGTAGGGACAGCCTACGACGAGCAGTACTTC
CDR3aa: CASSVGTAYDEQYF

abundance: once
v_gene: TRBV29-1
j_gene: TRBJ2-3
d_gene: TRBD2
CDR3nt: TGCAGCGTTCAGCGAGCGGGGGGCTCCACAGATACGCAGTATTTT
CDR3aa: CSVQRAGGSTDTQYF

abundance: once
v_gene: TRBV2
j_gene: TRBJ1-1
d_gene: TRBD1
CDR3nt: TGTGCCAGCAGGCCTAGACAGGGGTTAACGACTGAAGCTTTCTTT
CDR3aa: CASRPRQGLTTEAFF

abundance: -
v_gene: TRBV4-1
j_gene: TRBJ2-2
d_gene: -
CDR3nt: TGCGCCAGCAGCCAAGATAACGGTCTGCAGCTGTTTTTT
CDR3aa: CASSQDNGLQLFF

abundance: -
v_gene: TRBV2
j_gene: TRBJ2-2
d_gene: TRBD2
CDR3nt: TGTGCCAGCACTCGGCCTAGCGGGGGCGGCGGGGAGCTGTTTTTT
CDR3aa: CASTRPSGGGGELFF

abundance: -
v_gene: TRBV7-9
j_gene: TRBJ2-7
d_gene: -
CDR3nt: TGTGCCAGCAGCTTCTTCCCGGGGGTGAGCTACGAGCAGTACTTC
CDR3aa: CASSFFPGVSYEQYF

abundance: -
v_gene: TRBV5-6
j_gene: TRBJ1-1
d_gene: -
CDR3nt: TGTGCCAGCAGCTTTCTGGACACCAAAGGTCACACTGAAGCTTTCTTT
CDR3aa: CASSFLDTKGHTEAFF

abundance: -
v_gene: TRBV30
j_gene: TRBJ2-7
d_gene: TRBD1
CDR3nt: TGTGCCTGGAGGCCGACCTGGGGACAGGGGAACTACGAGCAGTACTTC
CDR3aa: CAWRPTWGQGNYEQYF

abundance: -
v_gene: TRBV6-5
j_gene: TRBJ2-7
d_gene: TRBD1
CDR3nt: TGTGCCAGCAGTTACGCCGGGACAGGGGTGGACGAGCAGTACTTC
CDR3aa: CASSYAGTGVDEQYF

abundance: -
v_gene: TRBV6-4
j_gene: TRBJ2-1
d_gene: -
CDR3nt: TGTGCCAGCAGTGACGGCAGGATGAGGGGTGAGCAGTTCTTC
CDR3aa: CASSDGRMRGEQFF

abundance: -
v_gene: TRBV7-9
j_gene: TRBJ2-5
d_gene: TRBD1
CDR3nt: TGTGCCAGCAGCTACCCGACAGGGGCGGAGACCCAGTACTTC
CDR3aa: CASSYPTGAETQYF

abundance: -
v_gene: TRBV6-5
j_gene: TRBJ2-5
d_gene: -
CDR3nt: TGTGCCAGCAGTTACTATGTTGGGGTTCAGACCCAGTACTTC
CDR3aa: CASSYYVGVQTQYF

abundance: -
v_gene: TRBV30
j_gene: TRBJ2-1
d_gene: -
CDR3nt: TGTGCCTGGAGTCACTCGCCTCGAAAGCAGTTCTTC
CDR3aa: CAWSHSPRKQFF

abundance: -
v_gene: TRBV10-3
j_gene: TRBJ2-1
d_gene: TRBD1
CDR3nt: TGTGCCATCAGTGAAAACCCGGGACAGGGACTCGCTGAGCAGTTCTTC
CDR3aa: CAISENPGQGLAEQFF

abundance: -
v_gene: TRBV4-1
j_gene: TRBJ1-2
d_gene: -
CDR3nt: TGCGCCAGCAGCCAAGCCGCCAGCAAGGGGTTTAACTATGGCTACACCTTC
CDR3aa: CASSQAASKGFNYGYTF

abundance: -
v_gene: TRBV29-1
j_gene: TRBJ2-5
d_gene: -
CDR3nt: TGCAGCGTTTCCCGTTCAGGTAACCAAGAGACCCAGTACTTC
CDR3aa: CSVSRSGNQETQYF

abundance: -
v_gene: TRBV6-5
j_gene: TRBJ1-4
d_gene: -
CDR3nt: TGTGCCAGCAGTTACTTGGGGGGCCTCGGGGAAAAACTGTTTTTT
CDR3aa: CASSYLGGLGEKLFF

abundance: -
v_gene: TRBV12-5
j_gene: TRBJ2-1
d_gene: TRBD2
CDR3nt: TGTGCTAGTGGTGAGCGGGAGTCAGCGGGGGGGCCAATTGAGCAGTTCTTC
CDR3aa: CASGERESAGGPIEQFF

abundance: -
v_gene: TRBV6-5
j_gene: TRBJ1-2
d_gene: -
CDR3nt: TGTGCCAGCACCGAAGGGTGGGAGGGCGACTACACCTTC
CDR3aa: CASTEGWEGDYTF

abundance: -
v_gene: TRBV29-1
j_gene: TRBJ1-2
d_gene: TRBD1
CDR3nt: TGCAGCGCCTTGACAGGGCTCTATGGCTACACCTTC
CDR3aa: CSALTGLYGYTF

abundance: -
v_gene: TRBV7-9
j_gene: TRBJ2-3
d_gene: -
CDR3nt: TGTGCCAGCAGCCCAGGGGGGAGCACAGATACGCAGTATTTT
CDR3aa: CASSPGGSTDTQYF

abundance: few
v_gene: TRBV12-5
j_gene: TRBJ1-5
d_gene: -
CDR3nt: TGTGCTAGTGGTTCGGTACAGCCCCAGCATTTT
CDR3aa: CASGSVQPQHF

abundance: -
v_gene: TRBV19
j_gene: TRBJ1-5
d_gene: -
CDR3nt: TGTGCCACCGCCGACGGTTATAGCAATCAGCCCCAGCATTTT
CDR3aa: CATADGYSNQPQHF

abundance: once
v_gene: TRBV5-1
j_gene: TRBJ1-3
d_gene: -
CDR3nt: TGCGCCAGCAGCTCCGACAGCGGAAACACCATATATTTT
CDR3aa: CASSSDSGNTIYF

abundance: -
v_gene: TRBV5-6
j_gene: TRBJ1-5
d_gene: TRBD1
CDR3nt: TGTGCCAGCAGTGCCCAGGGGGTTAAAAATCAGCCCCAGCATTTT
CDR3aa: CASSAQGVKNQPQHF

abundance: -
v_gene: TRBV6-6
j_gene: TRBJ2-1
d_gene: -
CDR3nt: TGTGCCAGCAGTTACTTGGCGGGGCCGGGCCATGAGCAGTTCTTC
CDR3aa: CASSYLAGPGHEQFF

abundance: -
v_gene: TRBV29-1
j_gene: TRBJ2-7
d_gene: TRBD1
CDR3nt: TGCAGCGTTGAGTATGAGACAGGGGGCTACGAGCAGTACTTC
CDR3aa: CSVEYETGGYEQYF

abundance: -
v_gene: TRBV6-1
j_gene: TRBJ2-5
d_gene: -
CDR3nt: TGTGCCAGCAGTGAGGGGGGATATGGGAAGACCCAGTACTTC
CDR3aa: CASSEGGYGKTQYF

abundance: -
v_gene: TRBV6-1
j_gene: TRBJ1-5
d_gene: -
CDR3nt: TGTGCCAGCAGTGATGATCAGCCCCAGCATTTT
CDR3aa: CASSDDQPQHF

abundance: -
v_gene: TRBV7-8
j_gene: TRBJ2-7
d_gene: -
CDR3nt: TGTGCCAGCAGCCAATCCGGGACCACCTACGAGCAGTACTTC
CDR3aa: CASSQSGTTYEQYF

abundance: -
v_gene: TRBV9
j_gene: TRBJ2-5
d_gene: -
CDR3nt: TGTGCCAGCAGCCCGGACTGGTCGGAGACCCAGTACTTC
CDR3aa: CASSPDWSETQYF

abundance: -
v_gene: TRBV19
j_gene: TRBJ1-6
d_gene: TRBD1
CDR3nt: TGTGCCAGTTCAGGACAGGGCAGCTCACCCCTCCACTTT
CDR3aa: CASSGQGSSPLHF

abundance: -
v_gene: TRBV6-5
j_gene: TRBJ1-2
d_gene: -
CDR3nt: TGTGCCAGCAGTTACAAGGGGAACTATGGCTACACCTTC
CDR3aa: CASSYKGNYGYTF

abundance: -
v_gene: TRBV6-5
j_gene: TRBJ2-2
d_gene: -
CDR3nt: TGTGCCAGCAGTTACGGGCTCACCGGGGAGCTGTTTTTT
CDR3aa: CASSYGLTGELFF